A selection of T cell receptor beta chains follows, all from one sample in a study of cytomegalovirus exposure and HLA in healthy donors. Generated by immunoSEQ multiplex PCR, the TCRdb table keeps only in-frame clones and is missing some. The sample has under 200,000 clones, around 79% seen once. The sequenced sample consisted of PBMCs. Receptors were obtained from a middle-aged woman in good health and CMV-seronegative. Each CDR3 is given with its conserved first and last residue. A D gene is named only where the DNA matches it firmly. Clone size is stated in some rows and not others, as once, few, many or a class when expanded.

J | size | V | D | CDR3 | DNA
TRBJ2-3 | . | TRBV9 | TRBD2 | CASSPQGLATDTQYF | TGTGCCAGCAGCCCTCAGGGACTAGCTACAGATACGCAGTATTTT
TRBJ2-1 | . | TRBV5-6 | TRBD2 | CASSQTSGGHNEQFF | TGTGCCAGCAGCCAGACTAGCGGGGGACACAATGAGCAGTTCTTC
TRBJ2-3 | . | TRBV5-5 | TRBD1 | CASSLRTGGGTDTQYF | TGTGCCAGCAGCCTGCGGACAGGGGGAGGCACAGATACGCAGTATTTT
TRBJ1-3 | . | TRBV19 | . | CASTRGGSGNTIYF | TGTGCCAGTACGAGGGGAGGCTCTGGAAACACCATATATTTT
TRBJ2-5 | . | TRBV28 | TRBD1 | CASSLKGQALKQYF | TGTGCCAGCAGTTTAAAGGGACAGGCACTAAAGCAGTACTTC
TRBJ2-1 | . | TRBV28 | . | CASSLSYNEQFF | TGTGCCAGCAGTCTCTCCTACAATGAGCAGTTCTTC
TRBJ2-1 | . | TRBV6-1 | TRBD2 | CASSVAGGAWMSSYNEQFF | TGTGCCAGCAGTGTAGCGGGGGGGGCCTGGATGAGCTCCTACAATGAGCAGTTCTTC
TRBJ1-2 | . | TRBV5-6 | . | CASSLEQGGPNYGYTF | TGTGCCAGCAGCTTGGAACAGGGAGGGCCCAACTATGGCTACACCTTC
TRBJ2-3 | once | TRBV5-4 | . | CASSFGGAYEIADTQYF | TGTGCCAGCAGCTTTGGGGGGGCTTATGAAATCGCAGATACGCAGTATTTT
TRBJ2-2 | . | TRBV10-2 | TRBD2 | CASNQGLDLGPAGELFF | TGCGCCAGCAATCAGGGACTAGATTTAGGTCCGGCCGGGGAGCTGTTTTTT
TRBJ1-1 | . | TRBV10-3 | . | CAIREEQQPWVEAFF | TGTGCCATCAGAGAAGAACAGCAGCCATGGGTTGAAGCTTTCTTT
TRBJ2-1 | . | TRBV5-1 | . | CASSVGGAYNEQFF | TGCGCCAGCAGCGTGGGGGGCGCCTACAATGAGCAGTTCTTC
TRBJ2-7 | . | TRBV5-1 | . | CASSLVISGTYEQYF | TGCGCCAGCAGCTTGGTAATTAGCGGCACCTACGAGCAGTACTTC
TRBJ2-3 | . | TRBV6-1 | . | CASSERTASTDTQYF | TGTGCCAGCAGTGAAAGGACAGCTAGCACAGATACGCAGTATTTT
TRBJ1-2 | few | TRBV9 | . | CASSVGIAGYTF | TGTGCCAGCAGCGTAGGAATAGCTGGCTACACCTTC
TRBJ2-7 | . | TRBV2 | . | CAIRDKTYEQYF | TGTGCCATCCGGGACAAAACCTACGAGCAGTACTTC
TRBJ2-7 | . | TRBV6-5 | . | CASKGWQGPNKQYF | TGTGCCAGCAAGGGGTGGCAGGGGCCTAACAAGCAGTACTTC
TRBJ2-7 | . | TRBV5-1 | TRBD2 | CASRRTSGGITPYEQYF | TGCGCCAGCCGACGGACTAGCGGGGGGATAACGCCCTACGAGCAGTACTTC
TRBJ1-4 | . | TRBV28 | . | CASLWRSNEKLFF | TGTGCCAGCCTGTGGAGATCTAATGAAAAACTGTTTTTT
TRBJ1-1 | . | TRBV18 | . | CASSSIDKNTEAFF | TGTGCCAGCTCATCTATCGACAAGAACACTGAAGCTTTCTTT
TRBJ1-2 | . | TRBV6-5 | . | CASSASPGSRDGYTF | TGTGCCAGCAGTGCATCACCCGGGTCCCGCGATGGCTACACCTTC
TRBJ2-3 | . | TRBV18 | TRBD1 | CASSPLQGAFDTQYF | TGTGCCAGCTCACCTCTACAGGGGGCGTTCGATACGCAGTATTTT
TRBJ2-1 | . | TRBV5-6 | . | CASSVGSNEQFF | TGTGCCAGCAGCGTTGGCAGCAATGAGCAGTTCTTC
TRBJ1-2 | . | TRBV28 | TRBD1 | CASSVDRVNYGYTF | TGTGCCAGCAGTGTGGACAGGGTCAACTATGGCTACACCTTC
TRBJ1-6 | . | TRBV6-5 | . | CASSYSSGVGSPLHF | TGTGCCAGCAGTTACTCTTCAGGGGTCGGTTCACCCCTCCACTTT
TRBJ2-1 | . | TRBV7-7 | . | CASSLAGPDNEQFF | TGTGCCAGCAGCTTAGCTGGGCCTGACAATGAGCAGTTCTTC
TRBJ2-5 | . | TRBV9 | TRBD1 | CASSLDRGWGETQYF | TGTGCCAGCAGCCTAGACAGGGGTTGGGGGGAGACCCAGTACTTC
TRBJ2-2 | . | TRBV4-2 | TRBD2 | CASSQLTGGSTGELFF | TGTGCCAGCAGCCAACTTACGGGGGGAAGCACCGGGGAGCTGTTTTTT
TRBJ1-3 | . | TRBV6-6 | TRBD1 | CASSAGTGGSGNTIYF | TGTGCCAGCAGTGCCGGGACAGGGGGCTCTGGAAACACCATATATTTT
TRBJ2-6 | . | TRBV15 | . | CATSRSGAGANVLTF | TGTGCCACCAGCAGATCAGGGGCTGGGGCCAACGTCCTGACTTTC
TRBJ2-1 | few | TRBV19 | . | CASSMSGYAYNEQFF | TGTGCCAGTAGTATGTCAGGTTATGCCTACAATGAGCAGTTCTTC
TRBJ1-4 | . | TRBV4-1 | . | CASSQASVATNEKLFF | TGCGCCAGCAGCCAAGCATCAGTCGCAACTAATGAAAAACTGTTTTTT
TRBJ1-2 | . | TRBV28 | . | CASSFGGTYYGYTF | TGTGCCAGCAGTTTCGGGGGAACGTACTATGGCTACACCTTC
TRBJ2-1 | . | TRBV9 | . | CASSVARGSMYEQFF | TGTGCCAGCAGCGTAGCTCGGGGGTCTATGTATGAGCAGTTCTTC
TRBJ2-1 | . | TRBV4-2 | TRBD2 | CASSPGGVRAQSYNEQFF | TGTGCCAGCAGCCCGGGGGGGGTTAGGGCTCAATCCTACAATGAGCAGTTCTTC
TRBJ2-5 | . | TRBV18 | . | CASSPSLYQAAPSETQYF | TGTGCCAGCTCACCAAGCCTCTACCAAGCGGCACCCTCAGAGACCCAGTACTTC
TRBJ2-2 | . | TRBV5-1 | . | CASSFDGGLGGELFF | TGCGCCAGCAGCTTCGACGGGGGGCTGGGCGGGGAGCTGTTTTTT
TRBJ2-1 | . | TRBV7-9 | TRBD2 | CASRIGGGENEQFF | TGTGCCAGCAGGATTGGCGGGGGGGAGAATGAGCAGTTCTTC
TRBJ2-3 | . | TRBV6-4 | TRBD1 | CASSDSPTGGAGTDTQYF | TGTGCCAGCAGTGACTCCCCGACAGGGGGCGCTGGCACAGATACGCAGTATTTT
TRBJ2-4 | . | TRBV6-1 | TRBD1 | CASSALGQENIQYF | TGTGCCAGCAGTGCGCTGGGACAGGAAAACATTCAGTACTTC
TRBJ1-1 | . | TRBV28 | . | CASSWARVPLETMNTEAFF | TGTGCCAGCAGCTGGGCCAGGGTCCCCCTGGAAACCATGAACACTGAAGCTTTCTTT
TRBJ2-1 | . | TRBV19 | . | CASSITGRGDEQFF | TGTGCCAGTAGTATTACAGGGAGAGGGGATGAGCAGTTCTTC
TRBJ2-7 | . | TRBV6-5 | TRBD1 | CASSFDRGRGSEQYF | TGTGCCAGCAGTTTCGACAGGGGGAGAGGAAGCGAGCAGTACTTC
TRBJ1-5 | . | TRBV10-3 | TRBD1 | CAGDTEGQGNYSNQPQHF | TGTGCCGGAGACACCGAGGGACAGGGCAATTATAGCAATCAGCCCCAGCATTTT
TRBJ1-5 | . | TRBV2 | . | CASGQEEGRNQPQHF | TGTGCCAGCGGGCAAGAGGAGGGTCGCAATCAGCCCCAGCATTTT
TRBJ1-2 | few | TRBV7-6 | TRBD1 | CASSQGDRKFANYGYTF | TGTGCCAGCAGCCAAGGGGACAGAAAATTCGCTAACTATGGCTACACCTTC
TRBJ2-1 | . | TRBV7-3 | . | CASSFIGGSYNEQFF | TGTGCCAGCAGCTTTATCGGGGGTTCCTACAATGAGCAGTTCTTC
TRBJ2-1 | . | TRBV9 | . | CASSVANYNEQFF | TGTGCCAGCAGCGTAGCTAACTACAATGAGCAGTTCTTC
TRBJ1-4 | . | TRBV7-8 | TRBD1 | CASSVYRGEANEKLFF | TGTGCCAGCAGCGTCTACAGGGGGGAGGCTAATGAAAAACTGTTTTTT
TRBJ2-2 | many | TRBV6-1 | . | CASRDHRAGELFF | TGTGCCAGCAGAGATCACAGGGCCGGGGAGCTGTTTTTT
TRBJ2-5 | . | TRBV2 | . | CASSENAGEQETQYF | TGTGCCAGCAGTGAAAACGCAGGGGAACAAGAGACCCAGTACTTC
TRBJ1-2 | . | TRBV29-1 | . | CSVDEAGLLGYTF | TGCAGCGTTGATGAAGCAGGGCTATTGGGCTACACCTTC
TRBJ1-1 | . | TRBV19 | . | CANSLWANTEAFF | TGTGCCAACTCTTTGTGGGCAAACACTGAAGCTTTCTTT
TRBJ2-7 | . | TRBV10-3 | TRBD2 | CAISGAQAYEQYF | TGTGCCATTAGCGGGGCACAGGCCTACGAGCAGTACTTC